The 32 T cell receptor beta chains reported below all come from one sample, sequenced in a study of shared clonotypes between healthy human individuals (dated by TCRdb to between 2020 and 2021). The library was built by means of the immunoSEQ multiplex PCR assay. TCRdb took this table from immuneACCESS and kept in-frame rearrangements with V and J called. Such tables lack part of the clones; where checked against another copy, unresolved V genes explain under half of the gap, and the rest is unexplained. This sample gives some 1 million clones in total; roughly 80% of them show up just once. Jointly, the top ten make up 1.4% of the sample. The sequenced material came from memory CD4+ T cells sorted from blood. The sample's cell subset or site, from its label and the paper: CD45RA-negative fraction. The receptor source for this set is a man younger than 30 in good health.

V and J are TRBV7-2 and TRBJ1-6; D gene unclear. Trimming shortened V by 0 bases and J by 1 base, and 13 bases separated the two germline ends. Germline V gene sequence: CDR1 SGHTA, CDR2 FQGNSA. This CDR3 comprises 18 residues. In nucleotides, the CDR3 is TGTGCCAGCAGCTTAGCGCCAGTCGGGATATCCTATAATTCACCCCTCCACTTT. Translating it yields CASSLAPVGISYNSPLHF.

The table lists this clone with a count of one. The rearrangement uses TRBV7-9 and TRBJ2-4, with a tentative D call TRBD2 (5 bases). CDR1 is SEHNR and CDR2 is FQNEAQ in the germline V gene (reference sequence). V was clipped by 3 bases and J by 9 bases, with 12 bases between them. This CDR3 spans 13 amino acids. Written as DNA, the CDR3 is TGTGCCAGCAGCTTCGGACTTTTCGGCATTCAGTACTTC. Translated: CASSFGLFGIQYF.

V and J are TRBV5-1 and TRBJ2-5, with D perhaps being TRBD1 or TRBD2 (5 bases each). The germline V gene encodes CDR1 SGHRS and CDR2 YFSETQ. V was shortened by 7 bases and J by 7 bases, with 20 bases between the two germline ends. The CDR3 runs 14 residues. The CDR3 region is CASRRTGAGATQYF. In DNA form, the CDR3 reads TGCGCCAGCCGACGAACCGGGGCCGGTGCGACCCAGTACTTC.

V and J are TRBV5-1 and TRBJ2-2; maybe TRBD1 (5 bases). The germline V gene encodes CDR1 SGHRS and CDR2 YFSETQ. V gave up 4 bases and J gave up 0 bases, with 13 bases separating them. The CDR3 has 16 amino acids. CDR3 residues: CASSAASTANTGELFF. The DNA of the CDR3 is TGCGCCAGCAGCGCCGCATCGACAGCGAACACCGGGGAGCTGTTTTTT.

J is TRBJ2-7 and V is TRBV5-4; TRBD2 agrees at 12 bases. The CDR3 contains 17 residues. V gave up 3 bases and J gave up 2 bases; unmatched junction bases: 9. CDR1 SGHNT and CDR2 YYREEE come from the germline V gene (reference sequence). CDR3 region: CASSSRTSGVRAYEQYF. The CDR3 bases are TGTGCCAGCAGCTCCAGGACTAGCGGGGTAAGGGCCTACGAGCAGTACTTC.

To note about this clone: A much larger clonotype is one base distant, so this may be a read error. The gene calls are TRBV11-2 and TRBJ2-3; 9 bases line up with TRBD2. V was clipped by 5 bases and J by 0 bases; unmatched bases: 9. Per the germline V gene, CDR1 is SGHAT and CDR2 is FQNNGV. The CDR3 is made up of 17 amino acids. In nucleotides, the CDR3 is TGTGCCAGCAGCCCCCTGGGGCTAGCGGGGAGCACAGATACGCAGTATTTT. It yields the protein CASSPLGLAGSTDTQYF.

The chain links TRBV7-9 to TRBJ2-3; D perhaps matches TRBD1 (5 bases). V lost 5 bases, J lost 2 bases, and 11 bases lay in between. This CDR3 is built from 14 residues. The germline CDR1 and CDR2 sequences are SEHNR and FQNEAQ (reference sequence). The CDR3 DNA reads TGTGCCAGCAGCCGCGACAGAGACACAGATACGCAGTATTTT. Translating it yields CASSRDRDTDTQYF.

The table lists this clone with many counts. Here the CDR3 DNA reads TGTGCCAGCAGTTTAACCCCAGGGGGCATGGAGACCCAGTACTTC. It translates to CASSLTPGGMETQYF. The chain carries TRBV27 and TRBJ2-5; TRBD1 matches 8 bases. Germline lookup yields CDR1 MNHEY and CDR2 SMNVEV (reference sequence). V gave up 2 bases and J gave up 5 bases; unmatched junction bases: 7. The CDR3 length is 15 residues.

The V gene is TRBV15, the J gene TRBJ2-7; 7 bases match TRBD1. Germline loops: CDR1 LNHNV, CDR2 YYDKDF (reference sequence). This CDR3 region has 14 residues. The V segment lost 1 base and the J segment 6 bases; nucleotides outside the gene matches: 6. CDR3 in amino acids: CATSRGRGGVEQYF. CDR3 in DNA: TGTGCCACCAGCAGAGGGAGAGGGGGCGTCGAGCAGTACTTC.

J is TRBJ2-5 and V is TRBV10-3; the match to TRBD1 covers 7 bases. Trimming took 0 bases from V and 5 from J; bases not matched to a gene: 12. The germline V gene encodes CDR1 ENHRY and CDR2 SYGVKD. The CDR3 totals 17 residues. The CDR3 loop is CAISESGPTKGAETQYF. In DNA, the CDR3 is TGTGCCATCAGTGAGTCAGGACCCACAAAGGGGGCCGAGACCCAGTACTTC.

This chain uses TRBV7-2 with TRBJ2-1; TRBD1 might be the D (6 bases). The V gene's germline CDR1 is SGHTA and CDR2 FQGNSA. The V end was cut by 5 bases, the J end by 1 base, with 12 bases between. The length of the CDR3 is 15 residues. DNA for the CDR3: TGTGCCAGCAGCCCAAAAGGGGGATCCTACAATGAGCAGTTCTTC. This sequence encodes CASSPKGGSYNEQFF.

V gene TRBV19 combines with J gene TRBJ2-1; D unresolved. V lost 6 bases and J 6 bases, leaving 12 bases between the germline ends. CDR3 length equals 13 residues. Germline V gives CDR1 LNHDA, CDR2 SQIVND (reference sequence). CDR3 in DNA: TGTGCCAGTAGGGAGACTGGCGCCAATGAGCAGTTCTTC. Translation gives CASRETGANEQFF.

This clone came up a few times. The CDR3 DNA sequence: TGTGCCAGCAGCTACGGGACTAGCGGGGGCCCTAGGGAGACCCAGTACTTC. As protein: CASSYGTSGGPRETQYF. V and J are TRBV5-4 and TRBJ2-5; 14 bases align to TRBD2. V lost 3 bases, J lost 5 bases, and 9 bases stayed unmatched. This CDR3 contains 17 residues. Germline values: CDR1 SGHNT, CDR2 YYREEE (reference sequence).

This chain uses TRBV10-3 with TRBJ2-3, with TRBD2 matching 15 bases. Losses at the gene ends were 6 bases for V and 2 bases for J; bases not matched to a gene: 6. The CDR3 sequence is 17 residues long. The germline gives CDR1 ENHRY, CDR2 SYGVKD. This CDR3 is CAISRTSGGAFTDTQYF. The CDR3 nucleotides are TGTGCCATCAGCCGGACTAGCGGGGGGGCTTTCACAGATACGCAGTATTTT.

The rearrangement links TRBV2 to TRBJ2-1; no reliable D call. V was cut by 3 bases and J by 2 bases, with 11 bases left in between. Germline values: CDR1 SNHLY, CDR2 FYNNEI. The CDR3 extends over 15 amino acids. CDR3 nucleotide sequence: TGTGCCAGCAGTGACAGGCGTGCTACCTACAATGAGCAGTTCTTC. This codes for CASSDRRATYNEQFF. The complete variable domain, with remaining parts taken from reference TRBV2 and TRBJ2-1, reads EPEVTQTPSHQVTQMGQEVILRCVPISNHLYFYWYRQILGQKVEFLVSFYNNEISEKSEIFDDQFSVERPDGSNFTLKIRSTKLEDSAMYFCASSDRRATYNEQFFGPGTRLTVL.

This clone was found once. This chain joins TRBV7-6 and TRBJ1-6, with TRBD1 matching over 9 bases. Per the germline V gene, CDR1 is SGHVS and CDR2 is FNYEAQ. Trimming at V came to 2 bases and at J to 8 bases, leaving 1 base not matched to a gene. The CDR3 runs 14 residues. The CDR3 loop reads CASSLRDRDSPLHF. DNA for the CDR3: TGTGCCAGCAGCTTAAGGGACAGGGATTCACCCCTCCACTTT.

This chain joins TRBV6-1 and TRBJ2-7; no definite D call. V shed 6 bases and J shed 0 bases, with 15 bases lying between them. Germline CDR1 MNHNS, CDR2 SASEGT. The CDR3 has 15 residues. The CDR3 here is CASSNTQASSYEQYF. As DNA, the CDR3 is TGTGCCAGCAGCAACACCCAAGCCAGCTCCTACGAGCAGTACTTC.

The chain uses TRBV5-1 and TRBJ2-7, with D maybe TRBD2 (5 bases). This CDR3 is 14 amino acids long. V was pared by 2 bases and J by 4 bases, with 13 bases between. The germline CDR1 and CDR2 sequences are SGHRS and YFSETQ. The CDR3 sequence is CASSFGVTVYEQYF. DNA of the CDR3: TGCGCCAGCAGCTTCGGGGTCACTGTATACGAGCAGTACTTC.

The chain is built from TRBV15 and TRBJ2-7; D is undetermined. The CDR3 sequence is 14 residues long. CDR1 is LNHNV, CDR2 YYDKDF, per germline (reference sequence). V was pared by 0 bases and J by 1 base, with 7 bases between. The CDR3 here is CATSRDAQSYEQYF. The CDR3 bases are TGTGCCACCAGCAGAGATGCACAGTCCTACGAGCAGTACTTC.

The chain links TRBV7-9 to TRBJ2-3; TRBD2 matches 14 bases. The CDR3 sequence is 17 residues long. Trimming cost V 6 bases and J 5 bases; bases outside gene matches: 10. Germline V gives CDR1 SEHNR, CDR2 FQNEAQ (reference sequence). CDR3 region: CASSYRTSGRKEDTQYF. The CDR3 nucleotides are TGTGCCAGCAGTTATAGGACTAGCGGGAGGAAAGAAGATACGCAGTATTTT.

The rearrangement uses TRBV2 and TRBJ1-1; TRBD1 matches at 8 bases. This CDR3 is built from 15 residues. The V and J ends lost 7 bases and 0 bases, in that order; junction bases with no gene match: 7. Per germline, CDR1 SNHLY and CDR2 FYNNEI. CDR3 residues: CASTPQGALNTEAFF. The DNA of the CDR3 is TGTGCCAGCACTCCTCAGGGGGCATTGAACACTGAAGCTTTCTTT.

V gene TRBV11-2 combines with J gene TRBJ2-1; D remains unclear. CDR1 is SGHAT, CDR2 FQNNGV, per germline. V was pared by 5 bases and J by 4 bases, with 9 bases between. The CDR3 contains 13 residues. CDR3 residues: CASSPLAYNEQFF. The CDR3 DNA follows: TGTGCCAGCAGCCCCCTCGCGTACAATGAGCAGTTCTTC.

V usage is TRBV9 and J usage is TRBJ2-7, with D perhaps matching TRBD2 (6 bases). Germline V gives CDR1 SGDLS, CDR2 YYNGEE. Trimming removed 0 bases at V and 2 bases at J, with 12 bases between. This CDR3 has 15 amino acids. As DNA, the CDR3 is TGTGCCAGCAGCGTAGATAGTAGCGGAACCTACGAGCAGTACTTC. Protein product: CASSVDSSGTYEQYF.

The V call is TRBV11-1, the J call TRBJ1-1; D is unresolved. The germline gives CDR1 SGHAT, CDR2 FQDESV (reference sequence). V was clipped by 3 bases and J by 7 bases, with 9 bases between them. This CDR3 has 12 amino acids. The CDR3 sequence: CASSLRGGEAFF. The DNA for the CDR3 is TGTGCCAGCAGCTTGCGGGGTGGTGAAGCTTTCTTT.

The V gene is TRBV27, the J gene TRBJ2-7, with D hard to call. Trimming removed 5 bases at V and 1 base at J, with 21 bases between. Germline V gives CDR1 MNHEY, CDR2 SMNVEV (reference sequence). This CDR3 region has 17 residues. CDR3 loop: CASSLSSGLSYSYEQYF. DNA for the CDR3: TGTGCCAGCAGTCTAAGCAGTGGTCTCAGCTATTCCTACGAGCAGTACTTC.

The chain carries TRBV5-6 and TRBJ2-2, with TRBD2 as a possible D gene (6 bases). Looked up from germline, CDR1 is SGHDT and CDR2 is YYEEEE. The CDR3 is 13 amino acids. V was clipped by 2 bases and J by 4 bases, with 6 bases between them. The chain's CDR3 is CASSFGSTGELFF. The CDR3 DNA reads TGTGCCAGCAGCTTCGGGAGCACCGGGGAGCTGTTTTTT. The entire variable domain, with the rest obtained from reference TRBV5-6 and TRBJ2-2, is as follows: DAGVTQSPTHLIKTRGQQVTLRCSPKSGHDTVSWYQQALGQGPQFIFQYYEEEERQRGNFPDRFSGHQFPNYSSELNVNALLLGDSALYLCASSFGSTGELFFGEGSRLTVL.

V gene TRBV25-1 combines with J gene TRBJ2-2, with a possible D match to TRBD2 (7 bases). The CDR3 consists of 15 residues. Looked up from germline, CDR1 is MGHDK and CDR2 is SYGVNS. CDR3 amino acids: CASRRRGAGTGELFF. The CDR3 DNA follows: TGTGCGAGTCGTCGTCGGGGGGCTGGGACCGGGGAGCTGTTTTTT.

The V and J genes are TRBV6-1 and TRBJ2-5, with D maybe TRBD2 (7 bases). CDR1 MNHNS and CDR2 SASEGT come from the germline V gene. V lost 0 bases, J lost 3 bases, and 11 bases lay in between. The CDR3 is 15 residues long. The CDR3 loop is CASSEAGGREETQYF. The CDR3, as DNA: TGTGCCAGCAGTGAAGCAGGGGGGAGGGAAGAGACCCAGTACTTC.

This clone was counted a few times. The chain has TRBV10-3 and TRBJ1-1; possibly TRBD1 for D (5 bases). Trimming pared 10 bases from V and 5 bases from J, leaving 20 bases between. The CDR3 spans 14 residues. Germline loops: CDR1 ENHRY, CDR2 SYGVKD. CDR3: CATGREIGGTEAFF. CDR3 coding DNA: TGTGCCACGGGCAGGGAAATCGGGGGGACTGAAGCTTTCTTT.

The CDR3 protein is CASSSVAGGPDTQYF. The CDR3 nucleotides read TGTGCCAGCAGTTCCGTAGCGGGGGGTCCAGATACGCAGTATTTT. The gene calls are TRBV6-5 and TRBJ2-3; 10 bases are a match to TRBD2. From germline, CDR1 is MNHEY and CDR2 SVGAGI. The CDR3 is made up of 15 amino acids. V was pared by 4 bases and J by 4 bases, with 5 bases of the junction left unmatched.

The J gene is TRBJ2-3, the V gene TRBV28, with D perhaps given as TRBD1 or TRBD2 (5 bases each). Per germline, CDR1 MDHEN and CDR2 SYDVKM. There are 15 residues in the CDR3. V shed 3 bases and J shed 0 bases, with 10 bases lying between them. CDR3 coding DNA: TGTGCCAGCAGTTTGGGACGGATTAGCACAGATACGCAGTATTTT. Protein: CASSLGRISTDTQYF.

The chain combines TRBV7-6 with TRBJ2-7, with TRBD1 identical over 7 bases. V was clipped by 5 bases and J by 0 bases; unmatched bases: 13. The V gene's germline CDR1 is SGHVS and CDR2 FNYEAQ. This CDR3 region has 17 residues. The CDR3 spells CASSAYTSRDSSYEQYF. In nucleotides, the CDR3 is TGTGCCAGCAGCGCATACACCTCCCGGGACAGCTCCTACGAGCAGTACTTC.